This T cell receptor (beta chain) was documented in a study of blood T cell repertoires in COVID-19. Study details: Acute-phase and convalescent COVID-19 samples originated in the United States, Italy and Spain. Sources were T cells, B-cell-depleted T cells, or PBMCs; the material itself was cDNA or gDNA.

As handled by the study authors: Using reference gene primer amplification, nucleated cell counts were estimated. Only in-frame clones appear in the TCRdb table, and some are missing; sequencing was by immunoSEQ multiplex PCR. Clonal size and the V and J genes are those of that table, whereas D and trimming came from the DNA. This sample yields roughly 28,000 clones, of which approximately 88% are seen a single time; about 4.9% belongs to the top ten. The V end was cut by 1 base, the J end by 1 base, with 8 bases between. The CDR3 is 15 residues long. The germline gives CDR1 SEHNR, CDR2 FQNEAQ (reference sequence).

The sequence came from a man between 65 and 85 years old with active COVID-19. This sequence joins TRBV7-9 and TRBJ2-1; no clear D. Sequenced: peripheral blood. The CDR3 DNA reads TGTGCCAGCAGCTTAGACAGCATGTCCTACAATGAGCAGTTCTTC. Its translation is CASSLDSMSYNEQFF.